This is a list of T cell receptor beta chains from one sample in a study of T cell responses to AZD1222 COVID-19 vaccine. Here immunoSEQ multiplex PCR was the method, and the copy in TCRdb shows in-frame clones only, minus some. The repertoire has more than 60,000 clones, less than 90% of them found once; the top ten carry 17%. The sequencing used peripheral blood, collected on day 0 of AZD1222 vaccination. These receptors all come from an adult in good health. CDR3s include the opening cysteine and the closing phenylalanine or tryptophan. Fields, in order: clone size, J gene, V gene, D gene, CDR3 protein, CDR3 DNA. A D gene is named only where the DNA matches it firmly. Only some rows state a clone size, as once, few, many or a class for expanded clones.

. | TRBJ2-5 | TRBV7-9 | . | CASSVSQETQYF | TGTGCCAGCAGCGTAAGCCAAGAGACCCAGTACTTC
. | TRBJ1-6 | TRBV7-6 | TRBD1 | CASSLGTGFAPGSPLHF | TGTGCCAGCAGCTTAGGGACAGGGTTCGCCCCTGGGTCACCCCTCCACTTT
. | TRBJ2-5 | TRBV30 | TRBD2 | CAWSPAGEETQYF | TGTGCCTGGAGTCCAGCGGGAGAAGAGACCCAGTACTTC
. | TRBJ2-1 | TRBV12-3/TRBV12-4 | . | CASSLGNILFF | TGTGCCAGCAGTTTAGGGAATATCCTGTTCTTC
. | TRBJ1-1 | TRBV3-1/TRBV3-2 | . | CASSPSKSEAFF | TGTGCCAGCAGCCCATCAAAGTCCGAAGCTTTCTTT
. | TRBJ2-7 | TRBV11-2 | . | CASSSGPGHYPPYEQYF | TGTGCCAGCAGCTCGGGACCGGGCCACTACCCCCCCTACGAGCAGTACTTC
. | TRBJ1-4 | TRBV18 | . | CASSLSGNEKLFF | TGTGCCAGCTCCCTTTCGGGGAATGAAAAACTGTTTTTT
once | TRBJ1-6 | TRBV14 | . | CASSQDLDSPLHF | TGTGCCAGCAGCCAAGATCTAGACTCACCCCTCCACTTT
. | TRBJ2-7 | TRBV28 | TRBD1 | CASRTGTGGSYEQYF | TGTGCCAGCAGGACAGGGACAGGGGGCTCCTACGAGCAGTACTTC
. | TRBJ2-3 | TRBV18 | . | CASSPPGTDTDTQYF | TGTGCCAGCTCACCACCCGGGACTGACACAGATACGCAGTATTTT
. | TRBJ1-1 | TRBV5-4 | . | CASSPAGGTEAFF | TGTGCCAGCAGCCCAGCGGGGGGCACTGAAGCTTTCTTT
. | TRBJ2-1 | TRBV2 | . | CASMRLMGYNEQFF | TGTGCCAGCATGCGACTCATGGGCTACAATGAGCAGTTCTTC
. | TRBJ1-1 | TRBV11-2 | . | CASSLDGSTEAFF | TGTGCCAGCAGCTTAGACGGCTCCACTGAAGCTTTCTTT
. | TRBJ2-1 | TRBV18 | TRBD2 | CASSPSGGSYNEQFF | TGTGCCAGCTCACCCAGCGGGGGCTCCTACAATGAGCAGTTCTTC
. | TRBJ1-3 | TRBV30 | . | CAWSSRSGNTIYF | TGTGCCTGGAGTTCAAGATCTGGAAACACCATATATTTT
. | TRBJ1-5 | TRBV19 | . | CASSILGTGRGNQPQHF | TGTGCCAGTAGTATTTTAGGGACGGGAAGGGGCAATCAGCCCCAGCATTTT
. | TRBJ1-2 | TRBV12-3/TRBV12-4 | TRBD1 | CASGGRGFGYTF | TGTGCCAGCGGTGGCAGGGGGTTTGGCTACACCTTC
. | TRBJ2-2 | TRBV3-1/TRBV3-2 | . | CASSFSGGGIRELFF | TGTGCCAGCAGCTTTTCAGGGGGGGGTATCCGGGAGCTGTTTTTT
. | TRBJ2-7 | TRBV7-3 | TRBD2 | CASSSRLAGALPGSYEQYF | TGTGCCAGCAGCTCGCGACTAGCGGGGGCCCTCCCTGGCTCCTACGAGCAGTACTTC
once | TRBJ2-2 | TRBV7-6 | TRBD2 | CASSLIASGSGNTGELFF | TGTGCCAGCAGCTTAATTGCTAGCGGGAGTGGGAACACCGGGGAGCTGTTTTTT
once | TRBJ2-1 | TRBV5-6 | TRBD2 | CASSLPTAGGFHEQFF | TGTGCCAGCAGCTTGCCCACAGCGGGAGGCTTCCATGAGCAGTTCTTC
. | TRBJ1-2 | TRBV7-9 | . | CASSLEIGVLGYTF | TGTGCCAGCAGCTTAGAAATAGGGGTGCTTGGCTACACCTTC
. | TRBJ2-3 | TRBV14 | . | CASSQGRGTQYF | TGTGCCAGCAGCCAAGGCAGAGGGACGCAGTATTTT
. | TRBJ1-3 | TRBV19 | . | CARGTVRSGNTIYF | TGTGCCAGAGGGACGGTACGCTCTGGAAACACCATATATTTT
. | TRBJ2-5 | TRBV6-5 | . | CASMGRHQETQYF | TGTGCCAGCATGGGACGGCACCAAGAGACCCAGTACTTC
. | TRBJ1-2 | TRBV9 | TRBD1 | CASTPDRDYGYTF | TGTGCCAGCACCCCGGACAGGGACTATGGCTACACCTTC
few | TRBJ2-5 | TRBV4-1 | . | CASSARRVAETQYF | TGCGCCAGCAGCGCTAGACGGGTTGCAGAGACCCAGTACTTC
. | TRBJ2-1 | TRBV9 | . | CASSAPVLRGEQFF | TGTGCCAGCAGCGCCCCCGTCCTTCGCGGAGAGCAGTTCTTC
. | TRBJ1-1 | TRBV19 | . | CASSRTRGVTEAFF | TGTGCCAGTAGTAGGACCCGGGGGGTCACTGAAGCTTTCTTT
. | TRBJ1-5 | TRBV7-8 | . | CASSPSRGTYQPQHF | TGTGCCAGCAGCCCATCACGGGGCACTTATCAGCCCCAGCATTTT
. | TRBJ1-1 | TRBV5-8 | . | CASSLGQEVNTEAFF | TGTGCCAGCAGCTTGGGACAGGAGGTGAACACTGAAGCTTTCTTT
. | TRBJ1-5 | TRBV28 | . | CASSRSPWGNQPQHF | TGTGCCAGCAGTCGGAGTCCTTGGGGCAATCAGCCCCAGCATTTT
. | TRBJ1-1 | TRBV7-9 | . | CASSFFPQGWDTEAFF | TGTGCCAGCAGCTTCTTCCCCCAGGGGTGGGACACTGAAGCTTTCTTT
. | TRBJ1-2 | TRBV7-9 | . | CASYRSRGSGGYTF | TGTGCCAGCTATCGCAGTCGGGGGTCAGGTGGCTACACCTTC
. | TRBJ1-3 | TRBV5-4 | . | CASSLYGAGSGNTIYF | TGTGCCAGCAGCCTCTACGGGGCAGGTTCCGGAAACACCATATATTTT
. | TRBJ2-7 | TRBV18 | . | CASSRFSGLDEQYF | TGTGCCAGCTCACGTTTCTCAGGGCTCGACGAGCAGTACTTC
. | TRBJ1-5 | TRBV28 | . | CASSLPHDQPQHF | TGTGCCAGCTCCCTACCCCATGATCAGCCCCAGCATTTT
. | TRBJ1-1 | TRBV19 | . | CASKSRTVAEAFF | TGTGCCAGTAAGAGCAGGACGGTTGCTGAAGCTTTCTTT
. | TRBJ1-2 | TRBV5-1 | . | CASSLGRVHYGYTF | TGCGCCAGCAGCTTGGGCAGGGTGCACTATGGCTACACCTTC
. | TRBJ2-7 | TRBV27 | TRBD1 | CASSTTGNNEQYF | TGTGCCAGCAGCACGACAGGGAACAACGAGCAGTACTTC
. | TRBJ1-5 | TRBV10-3 | . | CAISPDLNQPQHF | TGTGCCATCAGTCCGGACCTGAATCAGCCCCAGCATTTT
. | TRBJ2-2 | TRBV5-1 | TRBD2 | CASSHGMLAANTGELFF | TGCGCCAGCAGCCACGGGATGCTAGCGGCGAACACCGGGGAGCTGTTTTTT
medium-sized | TRBJ2-7 | TRBV7-3 | . | CASSLQPNREQYF | TGTGCCAGCAGCTTACAACCCAATAGGGAGCAGTACTTC
. | TRBJ1-1 | TRBV13 | . | CASRRREANTEAFF | TGTGCCAGCAGGAGGAGGGAGGCGAACACTGAAGCTTTCTTT
. | TRBJ1-1 | TRBV5-8 | . | CASSLGRVPEAFF | TGTGCCAGCAGCTTGGGAAGGGTCCCCGAAGCTTTCTTT
. | TRBJ2-7 | TRBV5-4 | . | CASSQDSYEQYF | TGTGCCAGCAGCCAGGACAGCTACGAGCAGTACTTC
. | TRBJ1-2 | TRBV6-6 | . | CASSYSGEGHGYTF | TGTGCCAGCAGTTACTCTGGAGAGGGTCACGGCTACACCTTC
. | TRBJ1-2 | TRBV29-1 | . | CSVPTPPGKVDYTF | TGCAGCGTCCCCACCCCCCCCGGGAAGGTCGACTACACCTTC
. | TRBJ1-4 | TRBV19 | . | CASSDGPGANEKLFF | TGTGCCAGTAGTGATGGGCCAGGAGCCAATGAAAAACTGTTTTTT
. | TRBJ2-5 | TRBV7-8 | . | CASSSPAIQETQYF | TGTGCCAGCAGCTCCCCGGCCATCCAAGAGACCCAGTACTTC